This is a list of T cell receptor beta chains from one sample in a study of cytomegalovirus exposure and HLA in healthy donors. Sequencing used immunoSEQ multiplex PCR; TCRdb keeps in-frame clones, though not all of them. The sample's table shows tens of thousands of clones. The sample comprised PBMCs. The receptor set was obtained from a female donor in good health and CMV-seronegative. The CDR3 runs from the conserved cysteine through the conserved F or W.

TRBJ2-1,TRBV6-4,CASSEGEGNEQFF
TRBJ2-3,TRBV5-1,CASSGEGSADTQYF
TRBJ2-7,TRBV5-4,CASSLDRGRSYEQYF
TRBJ1-1,TRBV7-9,CASSLSGAGRGNTEAFF
TRBJ2-3,TRBV20-1,CSAGGPDTQYF
TRBJ2-1,TRBV4-2,CASSQFSDEQFF
TRBJ2-7,TRBV27,CASSFRPPGTGTHYEQYF
TRBJ1-1,TRBV6-6,CATVNTEAFF
TRBJ2-7,TRBV15,CATSRDAEDGYEQYF
TRBJ2-5,TRBV6-5,CASSSRTGGQETQYF
TRBJ2-7,TRBV4-2,CASSPGLASYEQYF
TRBJ1-1,TRBV18,CASSRGQGPTTEAFF
TRBJ2-7,TRBV30,CAWSTGTGVLEQYF
TRBJ2-3,TRBV14,CASSQGDYSSTDTQYF